A selection of T cell receptor beta chains follows, all from one sample in a study of cytomegalovirus exposure and HLA in healthy donors. Clones were read by immunoSEQ multiplex PCR, and TCRdb kept only the in-frame ones, dropping some. The data show under 200,000 clones, 65% to 80% seen once. Material for sequencing was PBMCs. The receptor source for this set is a woman in her forties in good health and CMV-seropositive. The CDR3 runs from the conserved cysteine through the conserved F or W. D genes are given only for firm matches. Rows give clone size only sometimes, using once, few, many, or a class for an expanded clone.

>.|TRBV7-2|TRBD2|TRBJ2-7
TGTGCCAGCAGCTTAGTACTAGCGGATGGCTACGAGCAGTACTTC
CASSLVLADGYEQYF
>.|TRBV19|.|TRBJ2-2
TGTGCCAGTATTTACAGGGCCCAGTTTCTCCTTAACACCGGGGAGCTGTTTTTT
CASIYRAQFLLNTGELFF
>.|TRBV28|TRBD1|TRBJ2-7
TGTGCCAGCAGTTTATCGACAGGGAACTCCTACGAGCAGTACTTC
CASSLSTGNSYEQYF
>.|TRBV19|.|TRBJ2-1
TGTGCCAGTAGTGGGTTAGCGCACTCCTACAATGAGCAGTTCTTC
CASSGLAHSYNEQFF
>.|TRBV9|TRBD1|TRBJ1-4
TGTGCCAGCAGCGGTAGTAGGAAACAGGGGACCACTAATGAAAAACTGTTTTTT
CASSGSRKQGTTNEKLFF
>.|TRBV4-1|.|TRBJ2-4
TGCGCCAGCAGCCAAGGAGTATGGCAGGGTAAAAACATTCAGTACTTC
CASSQGVWQGKNIQYF
>.|TRBV6-1|.|TRBJ1-2
TGTGCCAGCAGTGTAAACAGAGTCTATGGCTACACCTTC
CASSVNRVYGYTF
>few|TRBV7-2|.|TRBJ2-5
TGTGCCAGCAGCTCCCAGGGTGAGACCCAGTACTTC
CASSSQGETQYF
>.|TRBV10-2|.|TRBJ1-3
TGCGCCAGCAGTAACAGGAACTCTGGAAACACCATATATTTT
CASSNRNSGNTIYF
>.|TRBV13|TRBD1|TRBJ2-5
TGTGCCAGCAGCACTAGGACAGGGGTTGAGACCCAATACTTC
CASSTRTGVETQYF
>.|TRBV18|.|TRBJ1-1
TGTGCCAGCTCACAAGTCTTTGGAGGGAACACTGAAGCTTTCTTT
CASSQVFGGNTEAFF
>once|TRBV30|.|TRBJ1-1
TGTGCCTGGAACACAGGCTGGAACACTGAAGCTTTCTTT
CAWNTGWNTEAFF
>.|TRBV6-1|TRBD1|TRBJ2-7
TGTGCCAGCATGCGACAGGGAAGGTTCTACGAGCAGTACTTC
CASMRQGRFYEQYF
>.|TRBV5-4|TRBD2|TRBJ2-3
TGTGCCAGCAGCTTGGGCGGGACTAGCGGGGGGGCGGATCCGTATTTT
CASSLGGTSGGADPYF
>.|TRBV7-9|TRBD1|TRBJ1-2
TGTGCCAGCAGCCAAACAGGGGGAGGTTACGGCTACACCTTC
CASSQTGGGYGYTF
>.|TRBV2|TRBD2|TRBJ2-7
TGTGCCAGCAGTGCTTTATCACTAGCGGGAGACGAGCAGTACTTC
CASSALSLAGDEQYF
>.|TRBV27|.|TRBJ2-1
TGTGCCAGCAGTTTTGGGGGGGCTTTTAATGAGCAGTTCTTC
CASSFGGAFNEQFF
>.|TRBV9|.|TRBJ1-1
TGTGCCAGCAGCTCTTTTGAGGGATCTGAAGCTTTCTTT
CASSSFEGSEAFF
>few|TRBV5-4|TRBD2|TRBJ2-2
TGTGCCAGCAGTTTGAGACTAGCGGGGCACACCGGGGAGCTGTTTTTT
CASSLRLAGHTGELFF
>.|TRBV7-2|TRBD2|TRBJ2-1
TGTGCCAGCAGCTTCGGAGGACTAGCGGGTAGATACAATGAGCAGTTCTTC
CASSFGGLAGRYNEQFF
>.|TRBV5-1|TRBD2|TRBJ2-5
TGCGCCAGCACGGGGCGGGGGGGGTACCAAGAGACCCAGTACTTC
CASTGRGGYQETQYF
>.|TRBV6-5|.|TRBJ2-5
TGTGCCTCAGCTGCGGGGACGGGGCCGGGGACCCAGTACTTC
CASAAGTGPGTQYF
>.|TRBV27|TRBD2|TRBJ2-7
TGTGCCAGCAGGGGACTAGCGGGAGGCGTTTACTACGAGCAGTACTTC
CASRGLAGGVYYEQYF
>.|TRBV18|.|TRBJ2-6
TGTGCCAGCTCACCACGGGGCAGTGCTGGGGCCAACGTCCTGACTTTC
CASSPRGSAGANVLTF
>few|TRBV5-1|TRBD1|TRBJ2-1
TGCGCCAGCAGCGCCGATTCCGGGACAGGGCTTTTGAATGAGCAGTTCTTC
CASSADSGTGLLNEQFF
>.|TRBV10-2|TRBD1|TRBJ1-5
TGCGCCAGCCCTACAGGGGCGAGACAGCCCCAGCATTTT
CASPTGARQPQHF
>.|TRBV5-4|.|TRBJ2-1
TGTGCCAGCAGCTCAGAGCGGGAGCAGTTCTTC
CASSSEREQFF
>.|TRBV6-6|.|TRBJ1-1
TGTGCCAGCAGCCTAGGGGCCGTGGGCACTGAAGCTTTCTTT
CASSLGAVGTEAFF
>once|TRBV5-1|TRBD2|TRBJ2-1
TGCGCCAGCAGCGAGGGACTAGCGGACTACAATGAGCAGTTCTTC
CASSEGLADYNEQFF
>.|TRBV9|TRBD2|TRBJ2-1
TGTGCCAGCAGCCTAACTAGCGCCTCCCCGAATGAGCAGTTCTTC
CASSLTSASPNEQFF
>.|TRBV5-1|.|TRBJ2-2
TGCGCCAGCAGTACAGAACCGAAAACCGGGGAGCTGTTTTTT
CASSTEPKTGELFF
>.|TRBV10-3|.|TRBJ2-3
TGTGCCATCAGTGAGTCTCGGGATACAGATACGCAGTATTTT
CAISESRDTDTQYF
>.|TRBV11-3|.|TRBJ2-3
TGTGCCAGCAGCTTAGCTAGAGATACGCAGTATTTT
CASSLARDTQYF
>.|TRBV5-1|TRBD2|TRBJ2-1
TGCGCCAGCAGCTTTACCCCGGGACTAGCCGCTTACAATGAGCAGTTCTTC
CASSFTPGLAAYNEQFF
>.|TRBV28|TRBD1|TRBJ1-2
TGTGCCAGCAGTTTCCGACAGGGGAGAAACACCTTC
CASSFRQGRNTF
>.|TRBV5-1|.|TRBJ1-2
TGCGCCAGCAGCTTGGGGGTTTCAGGAGGAGGCTACACCTTC
CASSLGVSGGGYTF
>.|TRBV9|TRBD1|TRBJ2-7
TGTGCCAGCAGCACTCCGGGACAGGGGGCTGGAGAGCAGTACTTC
CASSTPGQGAGEQYF
>.|TRBV4-1|TRBD2|TRBJ2-2
TGCGCCAGCAGCCAAGACCGAGGGCGGGGGGGCACCGGGGAGCTGTTTTTT
CASSQDRGRGGTGELFF
>few|TRBV5-8|.|TRBJ2-7
TGTGCCAGCAGCCACCGGACACGGCTCGGGGAGCAGTACTTC
CASSHRTRLGEQYF
>.|TRBV5-1|.|TRBJ1-3
TGCGCCAGCAGCGTCGTAGGGAGTTCTGGAAACACCATATATTTT
CASSVVGSSGNTIYF
>.|TRBV5-6|.|TRBJ1-5
TGTGCCAGCAGCGCGGGAAGCCACCTCAAGCATCAGCCCCAGCATTTT
CASSAGSHLKHQPQHF
>.|TRBV29-1|TRBD2|TRBJ2-3
TGCAGCGTCCTGATGGGGGGGACAGATACGCAGTATTTT
CSVLMGGTDTQYF